Sequencing of this T cell receptor beta chain was carried out in a study of CD8 T cells in Susac syndrome. An amount of RNA that ranged from roughly 0.5 to 1 ug was reverse transcribed with random hexamers. TCRdb reprocessed the immunoSEQ multiplex PCR reads with MiXCR, giving one entry per CDR3 protein. The sample includes around 190,000 distinct CDR3 sequences, roughly 96% of them seen just once. The germline V gene encodes CDR1 SGDLS and CDR2 YYNGEE. CDR3 length equals 14 residues. The J segment lost 2 bases and the V segment lost 2 bases, leaving 4 bases of the junction unmatched. Sequencing was carried out using CD4+ T cells from PBMCs. This chain uses TRBV9 with TRBJ2-7, with 7 bases aligning to TRBD1. The TCR was taken from a human donor in good health. CDR3 sequence: CASSVGTAPYEQYF. CDR3 sequence (DNA): TGTGCCAGCAGCGTGGGGACAGCGCCCTACGAGCAGTACTTC. The variable domain in full, completed from reference TRBV9 and TRBJ2-7, reads DSGVTQTPKHLITATGQRVTLRCSPRSGDLSVYWYQQSLDQGLQFLIQYYNGEERAKGNILERFSAQQFPDLHSELNLSSLELGDSALYFCASSVGTAPYEQYFGPGTRLTVT.